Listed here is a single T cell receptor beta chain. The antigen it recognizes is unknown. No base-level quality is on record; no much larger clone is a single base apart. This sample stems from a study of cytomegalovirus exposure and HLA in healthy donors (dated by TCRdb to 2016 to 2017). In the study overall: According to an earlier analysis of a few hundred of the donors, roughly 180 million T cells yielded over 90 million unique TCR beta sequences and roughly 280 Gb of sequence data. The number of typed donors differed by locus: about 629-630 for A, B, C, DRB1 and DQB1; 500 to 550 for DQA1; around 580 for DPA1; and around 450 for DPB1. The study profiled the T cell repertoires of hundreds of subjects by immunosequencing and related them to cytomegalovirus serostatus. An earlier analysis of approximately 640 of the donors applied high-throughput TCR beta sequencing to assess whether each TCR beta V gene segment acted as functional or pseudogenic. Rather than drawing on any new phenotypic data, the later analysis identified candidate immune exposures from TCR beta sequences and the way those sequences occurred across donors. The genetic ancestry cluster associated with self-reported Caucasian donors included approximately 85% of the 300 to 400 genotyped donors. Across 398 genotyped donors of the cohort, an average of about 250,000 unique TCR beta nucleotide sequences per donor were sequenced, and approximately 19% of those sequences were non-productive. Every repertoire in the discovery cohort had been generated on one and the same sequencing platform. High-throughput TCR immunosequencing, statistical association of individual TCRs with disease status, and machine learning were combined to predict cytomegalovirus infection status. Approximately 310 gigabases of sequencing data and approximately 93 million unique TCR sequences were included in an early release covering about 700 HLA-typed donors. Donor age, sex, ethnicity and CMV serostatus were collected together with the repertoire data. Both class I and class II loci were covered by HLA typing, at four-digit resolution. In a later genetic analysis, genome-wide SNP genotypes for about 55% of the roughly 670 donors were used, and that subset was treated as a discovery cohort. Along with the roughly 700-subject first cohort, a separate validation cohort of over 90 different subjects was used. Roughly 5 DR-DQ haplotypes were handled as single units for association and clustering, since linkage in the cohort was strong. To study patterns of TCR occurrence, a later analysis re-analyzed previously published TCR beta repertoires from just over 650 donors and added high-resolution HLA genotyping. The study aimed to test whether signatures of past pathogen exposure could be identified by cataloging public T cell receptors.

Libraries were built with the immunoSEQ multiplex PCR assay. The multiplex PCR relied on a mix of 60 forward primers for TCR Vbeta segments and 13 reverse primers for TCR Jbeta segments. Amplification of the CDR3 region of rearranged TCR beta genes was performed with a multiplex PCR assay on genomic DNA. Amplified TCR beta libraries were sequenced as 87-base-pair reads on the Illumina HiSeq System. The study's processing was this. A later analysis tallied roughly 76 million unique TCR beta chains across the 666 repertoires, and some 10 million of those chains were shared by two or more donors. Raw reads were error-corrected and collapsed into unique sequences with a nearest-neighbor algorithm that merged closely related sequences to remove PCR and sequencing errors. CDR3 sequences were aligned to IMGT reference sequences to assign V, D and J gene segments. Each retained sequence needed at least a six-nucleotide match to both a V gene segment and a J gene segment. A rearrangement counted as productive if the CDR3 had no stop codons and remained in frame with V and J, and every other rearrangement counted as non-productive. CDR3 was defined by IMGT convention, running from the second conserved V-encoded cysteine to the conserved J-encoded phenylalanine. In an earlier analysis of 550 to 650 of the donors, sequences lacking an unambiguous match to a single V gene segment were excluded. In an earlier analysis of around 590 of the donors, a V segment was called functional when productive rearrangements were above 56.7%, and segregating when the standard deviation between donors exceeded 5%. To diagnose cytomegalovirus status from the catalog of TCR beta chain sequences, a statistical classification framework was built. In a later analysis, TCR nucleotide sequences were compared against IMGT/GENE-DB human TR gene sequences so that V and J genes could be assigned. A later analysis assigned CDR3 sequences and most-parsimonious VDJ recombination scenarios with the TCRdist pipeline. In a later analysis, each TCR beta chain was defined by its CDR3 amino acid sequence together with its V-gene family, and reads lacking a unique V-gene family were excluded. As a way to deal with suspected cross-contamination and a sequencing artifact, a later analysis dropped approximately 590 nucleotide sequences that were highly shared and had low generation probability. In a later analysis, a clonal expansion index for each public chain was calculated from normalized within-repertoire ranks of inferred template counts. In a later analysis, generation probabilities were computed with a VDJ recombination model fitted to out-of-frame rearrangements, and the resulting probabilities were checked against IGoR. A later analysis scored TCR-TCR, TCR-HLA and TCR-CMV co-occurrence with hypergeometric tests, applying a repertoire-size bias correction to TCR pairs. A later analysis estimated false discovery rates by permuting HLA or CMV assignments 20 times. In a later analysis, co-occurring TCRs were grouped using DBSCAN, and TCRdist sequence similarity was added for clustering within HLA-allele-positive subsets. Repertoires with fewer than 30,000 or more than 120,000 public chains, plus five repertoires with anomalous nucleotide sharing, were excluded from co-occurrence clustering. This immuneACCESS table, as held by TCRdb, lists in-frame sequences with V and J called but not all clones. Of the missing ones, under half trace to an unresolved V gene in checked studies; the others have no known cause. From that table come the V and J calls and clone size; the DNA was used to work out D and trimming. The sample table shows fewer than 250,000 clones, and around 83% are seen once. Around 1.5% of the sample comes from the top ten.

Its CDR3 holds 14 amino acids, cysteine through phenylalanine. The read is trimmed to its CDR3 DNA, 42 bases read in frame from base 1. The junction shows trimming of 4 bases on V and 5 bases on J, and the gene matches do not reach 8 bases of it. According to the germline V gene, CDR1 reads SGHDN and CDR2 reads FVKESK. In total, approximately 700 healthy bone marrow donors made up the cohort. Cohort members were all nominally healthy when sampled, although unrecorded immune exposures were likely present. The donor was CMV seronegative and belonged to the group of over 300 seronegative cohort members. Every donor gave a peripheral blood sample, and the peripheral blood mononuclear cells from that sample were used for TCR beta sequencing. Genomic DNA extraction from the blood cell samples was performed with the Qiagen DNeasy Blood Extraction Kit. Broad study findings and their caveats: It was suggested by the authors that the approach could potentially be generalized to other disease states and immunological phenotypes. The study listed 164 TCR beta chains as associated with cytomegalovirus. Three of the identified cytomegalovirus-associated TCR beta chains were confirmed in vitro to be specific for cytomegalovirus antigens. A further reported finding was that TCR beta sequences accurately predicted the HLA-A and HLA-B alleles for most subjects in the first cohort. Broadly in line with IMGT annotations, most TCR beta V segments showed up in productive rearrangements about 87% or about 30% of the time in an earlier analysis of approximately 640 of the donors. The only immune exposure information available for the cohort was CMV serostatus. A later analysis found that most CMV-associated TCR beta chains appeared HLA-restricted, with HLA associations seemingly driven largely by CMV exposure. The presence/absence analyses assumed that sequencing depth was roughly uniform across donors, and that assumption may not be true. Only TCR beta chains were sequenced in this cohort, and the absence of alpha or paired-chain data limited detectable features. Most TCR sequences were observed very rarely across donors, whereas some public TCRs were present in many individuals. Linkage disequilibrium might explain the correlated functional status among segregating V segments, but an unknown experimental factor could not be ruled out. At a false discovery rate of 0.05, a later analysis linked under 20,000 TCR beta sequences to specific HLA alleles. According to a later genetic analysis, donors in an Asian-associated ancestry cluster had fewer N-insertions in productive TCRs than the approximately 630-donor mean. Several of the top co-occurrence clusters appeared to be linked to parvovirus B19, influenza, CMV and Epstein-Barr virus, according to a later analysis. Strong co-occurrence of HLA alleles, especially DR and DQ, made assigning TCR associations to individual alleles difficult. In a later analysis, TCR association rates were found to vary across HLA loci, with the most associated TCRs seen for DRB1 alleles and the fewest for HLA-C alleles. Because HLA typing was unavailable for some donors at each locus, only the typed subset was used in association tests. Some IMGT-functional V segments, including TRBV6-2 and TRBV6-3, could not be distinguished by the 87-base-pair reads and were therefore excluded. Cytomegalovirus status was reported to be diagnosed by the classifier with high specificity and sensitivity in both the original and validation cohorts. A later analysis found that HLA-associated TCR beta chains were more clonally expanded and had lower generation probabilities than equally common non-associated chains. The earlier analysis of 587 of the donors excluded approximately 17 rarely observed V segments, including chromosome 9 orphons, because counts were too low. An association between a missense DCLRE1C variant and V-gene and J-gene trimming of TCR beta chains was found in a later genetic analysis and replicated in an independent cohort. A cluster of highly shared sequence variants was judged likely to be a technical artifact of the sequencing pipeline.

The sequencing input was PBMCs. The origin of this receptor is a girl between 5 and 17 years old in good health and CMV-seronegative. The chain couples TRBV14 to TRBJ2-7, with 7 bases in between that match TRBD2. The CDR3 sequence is CASSPLTSDHEQYF. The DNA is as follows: TGTGCCAGCAGCCCGCTTACTAGCGACCACGAGCAGTACTTC.